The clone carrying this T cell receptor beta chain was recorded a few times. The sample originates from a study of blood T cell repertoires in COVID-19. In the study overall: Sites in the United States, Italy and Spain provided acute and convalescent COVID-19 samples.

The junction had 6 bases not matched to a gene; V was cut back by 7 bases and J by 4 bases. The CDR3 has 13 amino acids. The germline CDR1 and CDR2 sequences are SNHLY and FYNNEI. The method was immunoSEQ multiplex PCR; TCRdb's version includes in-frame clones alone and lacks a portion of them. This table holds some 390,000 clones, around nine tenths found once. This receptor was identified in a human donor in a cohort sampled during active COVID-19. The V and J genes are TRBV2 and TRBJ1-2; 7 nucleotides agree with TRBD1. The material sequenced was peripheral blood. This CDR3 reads CASNNNRGYGYTF. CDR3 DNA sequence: TGTGCCAGCAATAATAACAGGGGCTATGGCTACACCTTC.